This entry lists 6 T cell receptor beta chains sequenced from one sample in a study of human T cells and chemical hapten exposure. TCRdb itself ran the RACE reads through MiXCR, one entry per CDR3 protein. The sample yields fewer than 400,000 distinct CDR3 sequences, about 7% seen once. Regarding time point: patch test 1, 2 weeks after DPC sensitization. Noted treatment: therapeutic diphenylcyclopropenone sensitization with weekly scalp DPC. The source was whole blood, collected in connection with sensitization to the hapten diphenylcyclopropenone (DPC). The receptors originated from a young woman with alopecia areata. Some clones in this sample may be carry-over from other donors' samples.

This clonotype was observed at least ten times. The J gene is TRBJ1-6, the V gene TRBV4-3; TRBD1 is a possible D gene (6 bases). Germline CDR1 is LGHNA and CDR2 is YSLEER. V shed 0 bases and J shed 8 bases, with 20 bases lying between them. The length of the CDR3 is 18 residues. CDR3 nucleotides: TGCGCCAGCAGCCAAGATCTGAACTTTGACAGGCGGGATTCACCCCTCCACTTT. It yields the protein CASSQDLNFDRRDSPLHF.

V gene TRBV5-1 combines with J gene TRBJ2-1; TRBD1 matches 8 bases. Germline V gene data show CDR1 as SGHRS and CDR2 as YFSETQ. Germline trimming cut 4 bases from V and 0 bases from J; bases unmatched to any gene: 3. There are 15 residues in the CDR3. In DNA, the CDR3 is TGCGCCAGCAGCCCACAGGGGGTCTCCTACAATGAGCAGTTCTTC. Protein sequence: CASSPQGVSYNEQFF.

This clonotype turned up a few times. The chain is built from TRBV4-2 and TRBJ1-6; D may be TRBD1 (5 bases). This CDR3 comprises 17 residues. V lost 4 bases and J 0 bases, leaving 13 bases between the germline ends. Germline V gives CDR1 LGHNA, CDR2 YNFKEQ. The CDR3 loop is CASSPPGGSSYNSPLHF. CDR3 in DNA: TGTGCCAGCAGCCCCCCCGGGGGTAGCTCCTATAATTCACCCCTCCACTTT.

This clonotype was recorded at least ten times. V is TRBV6-5 and J is TRBJ2-3; a possible D gene is TRBD1 (5 bases). CDR1 is MNHEY and CDR2 is SVGAGI in the germline V gene. The CDR3 length is 14 residues. V lost 0 bases and J 4 bases, leaving 8 bases between the germline ends. The CDR3 loop is CASSYSDSPDTQYF. In nucleotides, the CDR3 is TGTGCCAGCAGTTACTCCGACAGCCCAGATACGCAGTATTTT.

This clonotype was counted ten times or more. The chain is built from TRBV10-3 and TRBJ1-1; tentative D call: TRBD1 (5 bases). There are 14 residues in the CDR3. With 8 bases removed from V and 4 bases from J, the gap between germline ends came to 17 bases. Germline V CDR1 and CDR2: ENHRY, SYGVKD. The CDR3 is CAIQSGQGGTEAFF. CDR3 bases: TGTGCCATCCAAAGTGGGCAGGGCGGCACTGAAGCTTTCTTT.

J is TRBJ2-1 and V is TRBV9, with a possible D match to TRBD2 (6 bases). V was cut by 2 bases and J by 10 bases, with 10 bases left in between. This CDR3 is 12 amino acids long. Germline CDR1 reads SGDLS; CDR2 reads YYNGEE. The CDR3 region is CASSVEGWEQFF. The CDR3 region has the DNA TGTGCCAGCAGCGTGGAGGGCTGGGAGCAGTTCTTC.